This T cell receptor (beta chain) was identified during a study of lung T cells in sarcoidosis with Löfgren's syndrome. The study, taken as a whole, reports: TRAV12-1 preferentially paired with TRBV2, with homologous CDR3s. The most expanded V genes in Löfgren's patients were reportedly TRAV12-1 and TRBV2.

Via MiXCR, TCRdb re-called the reads, giving one row per CDR3 protein. Altogether fewer than 25,000 distinct CDR3 sequences are present, over 20% being singletons, with the ten largest covering around 0.8%. This clonotype was recorded a few times. Its antigen is currently unknown. Trimming removed 6 bases from V and 8 bases from J; junction bases left unmatched: 7. Germline V gene data show CDR1 as SGHRS and CDR2 as YFSETQ. The length of the CDR3 is 13 residues. The sequenced sample was CD4+ T cells from bronchoalveolar lavage. This sequence originates from a human donor with sarcoidosis (Löfgren's syndrome or another form), or a control subject (not recorded which). The chain employs TRBV5-1 and TRBJ2-1; TRBD2 agrees at 8 bases. CDR3 coding DNA: TGCGCCAGCACTATAAGCGGGGGCGATGAGCAGTTCTTC. Translation: CASTISGGDEQFF.